This entry is about one T cell receptor (beta chain). Antigen specificity is unknown. The data are from a study of T cells after yellow fever vaccination. As for the study in general: Low-cell-number fractions were prepared with SMART-Seq v4 Ultra Low Input. Regarding the study as a whole: Among all clonotypes, a small share was observed in both CD4 and CD8 compartments.

5'RACE template switching added a universal primer site and UMIs to TCR cDNA. TCRdb recomputed calls from the 5' RACE reads with MiXCR, one row per CDR3 protein. The repertoire holds some 390,000 distinct CDR3 sequences, with 18% as singletons. Trimming shortened V by 0 bases and J by 7 bases, and 7 bases separated the two germline ends. Germline loops: CDR1 ENHRY, CDR2 SYGVKD. This CDR3 region has 14 residues. V and J are TRBV10-3 and TRBJ1-6; D gene unclear. The sample was PBMCs, taken before the yellow fever booster vaccination. This clonotype was obtained from a man aged 18 to 30 who received the YFV17D yellow fever vaccine. CDR3 nucleotide sequence: TGTGCCATCAGTGAGTCGGCAAGGAATTCACCCCTCCACTTT. It specifies CAISESARNSPLHF.